This T cell receptor beta chain derives from a study of Ad26.COV2.S vaccination and SARS-CoV-2 variants. For the study at large: A participant enrolled in the COV1001 Ad26.COV2.S trial arm provided the sample.

Assay: immunoSEQ multiplex PCR; the TCRdb copy retains only in-frame clones and omits some. The sample has about 440,000 clones, approximately 88% seen once. This clone appeared a single time. Treatment here: roughly 19 received Ad26.COV2.S at low or high dose, single or two shots; about 5 received placebo; per-sample allocation not given. Samples analyzed were those drawn on day 63 after the first vaccine or placebo injection. Donor was an adult aged 18-55 years in Boston. Immunization relied on an Ad26 vector, which expressed Wuhan-strain SARS-CoV-2 spike. The V end lost 3 bases, the J end lost 1 base, and 12 bases lay between the germline ends. This CDR3 comprises 15 residues. Per the germline V gene, CDR1 is SGHAT and CDR2 is FQNNGV.

The V call is TRBV11-2, the J call TRBJ1-2, with D uncertain. The sequence was obtained from a person between 18 and 59 years old who received the Ad26.COV2.S COVID-19 vaccine or a placebo. Here the sequenced sample was peripheral blood, taken in a trial of Ad26.COV2.S vaccine versus placebo. CDR3 in amino acids: CASSLSASINYGYTF. In DNA form, the CDR3 reads TGTGCCAGCAGCTTGTCGGCGTCCATTAACTATGGCTACACCTTC.